The T cell receptor (beta chain) under discussion was sequenced for a study of blood T cell repertoires in COVID-19. Looking at the study overall: The cDNA or gDNA used as material had been derived from T cells, B-cell-depleted T cells, or PBMCs.

In the original analysis: Amplification of reference gene primers provided the estimated nucleated cell counts. Generated by immunoSEQ multiplex PCR, the TCRdb table keeps only in-frame clones and is missing some. The V and J calls and clone size are taken from that table; D and trimming were inferred from the DNA. The sample holds more than 250,000 clones, about nine tenths seen once. The sequenced sample was peripheral blood. This TCR was sampled from a man in his fifties or sixties with active or convalescent COVID-19.

The CDR3 region has the DNA TGTGCCATCAGTGGGAAGGGGAGGGGCACCACAGATACGCAGTATTTT. Residues: CAISGKGRGTTDTQYF. The V and J genes are TRBV10-3 and TRBJ2-3; 7 bases are a match to TRBD2. Losses at the gene ends were 4 bases for V and 2 bases for J; bases not matched to a gene: 9. CDR1 and CDR2 from the germline V gene are ENHRY and SYGVKD. CDR3 length: 16 residues.